This T cell receptor (beta chain) was sequenced for a study of shared clonotypes between healthy human individuals. In the original analysis: In the immunoSEQ data, sequences were junction-only and lacked quality scores, so filtering differed. Produced via immunoSEQ multiplex PCR; TCRdb's table is partial and in-frame only. That table supplies the V and J calls and clone size; D and trimming were determined from the DNA. The top ten hold 0.057% of the sample, which has about 610,000 clones, almost 97% seen once. The CDR3 contains 17 residues. V dropped 0 bases and J dropped 0 bases, with 13 bases sitting between them. CDR1 is LNHNV, CDR2 YYDKDF, per germline (reference sequence).

The TCR sequence derives from a woman aged 25 to 45 in good health. Sequencing was done on a sample of naive CD4+ T cells sorted from blood. Subset: CD45RA+ positively selected. The rearrangement links TRBV15 to TRBJ2-3, with D perhaps assigned TRBD1 or TRBD2 (7 bases each). The CDR3 bases are TGTGCCACCAGCAGAGAGGCAGGGGGACTAAGCACAGATACGCAGTATTTT. Translating gives CATSREAGGLSTDTQYF.